Detailed here is one T cell receptor (beta chain). Its cognate antigen is unknown. This sample is part of a study of a mutant IDH1 vaccine in newly diagnosed glioma. Looked up from germline, CDR1 is SEHNR and CDR2 is FQNEAQ (reference sequence). The CDR3 is made up of 13 amino acids. Trimming pared 0 bases from V and 2 bases from J, leaving 4 bases between. Assay: immunoSEQ multiplex PCR; the TCRdb copy retains only in-frame clones and omits some. The sample contains around 94,000 clones, around nine tenths of which appear only once. Documented time point: week 47, end of study. Each dose of the vaccine consisted of 300 ug of mutant IDH1 20-mer peptide, with topical imiquimod. Eight vaccine doses were administered to patients at weeks 1, 3, 5, 7, 11, 15, 19 and 23.

This receptor was obtained from a woman aged 50 to 60 with glioma. Sequencing was performed on PBMCs, taken from a glioma patient whose treatment included an IDH1 peptide vaccine. V is TRBV7-9 and J is TRBJ1-1; D is undetermined. The CDR3 sequence is CASSLALNTEAFF. CDR3 nucleotide sequence: TGTGCCAGCAGCTTAGCCCTCAACACTGAAGCTTTCTTT.